These 3 T cell receptor beta chains originate from one sample sequenced in a study of blood T cell repertoires in COVID-19. Profiled with immunoSEQ multiplex PCR; TCRdb holds only in-frame clones, not every one. The sample lists about 210,000 clones; roughly 91% were seen once. The material sequenced was PBMCs or T cells enriched from blood (not recorded which). These receptors all come from a man under 40 in a cohort exposed to, infected with or recovered from COVID-19 (not recorded which).

This chain connects TRBV28 to TRBJ1-5, with TRBD1 matching 7 bases. Trimming at V came to 2 bases and at J to 4 bases, leaving 5 bases not matched to a gene. Germline V lookup: CDR1 MDHEN, CDR2 SYDVKM. CDR3 length equals 15 residues. CDR3 in DNA: TGTGCCAGCAGTTTAGAAGGGGGCCCTAATCAGCCCCAGCATTTT. Protein: CASSLEGGPNQPQHF.

This chain links TRBV9 with TRBJ1-2; 9 bases line up with TRBD1. With 4 bases clipped from V and 9 bases from J, the junction kept 10 bases outside the gene matches. This CDR3 comprises 14 residues. Germline lookup yields CDR1 SGDLS and CDR2 YYNGEE. CDR3 residues: CASSPWDRAYRYTF. In DNA, the CDR3 is TGTGCCAGCAGCCCATGGGACAGGGCATACCGCTACACCTTC.

The rearrangement uses TRBV7-2 and TRBJ2-7; 7 bases map to TRBD2. Germline assignment: CDR1 SGHTA and CDR2 FQGNSA. The CDR3 consists of 16 residues. V lost 1 base, J lost 6 bases, and 12 bases stayed unmatched. CDR3 sequence (DNA): TGTGCCAGCAGCTTAGTCAGGTGGGCGCCGGGAGGCGAGCAGTACTTC. Its translation is CASSLVRWAPGGEQYF.